This T cell receptor (beta chain) was observed in a study of CD8+ T cells in alopecia areata. Study-wide points: Especially in alopecia totalis/universalis, lesional scalp showed greater clonality than normal scalp did. Besides other cells, scalp samples also yield sequences of resident alphabeta T cells from normal skin.

In germline, CDR1 is MNHEY, CDR2 SVGAGI. The J segment lost 2 bases and the V segment lost 6 bases, leaving 3 bases of the junction unmatched. The CDR3 runs 14 residues. Collected material from alopecia areata patients comprised lesional scalp punch biopsies and peripheral blood. Isolation of CD4+ and CD8+ T cells from PBMCs was achieved by sorting. As for this clone: The antigen remains undetermined.

Extracted RNA was reverse transcribed, and the resulting cDNA served as sequencing template. Only in-frame clones appear in the TCRdb table, and some are missing; sequencing was by immunoSEQ multiplex PCR. Here the sample spans approximately 58,000 clones, about 40% being singletons. The material sequenced was NKG2D-low CD8+ T cells sorted from blood. This clonotype was sampled from a human donor with alopecia areata. The chain has TRBV6-5 and TRBJ2-3; 9 bases map to TRBD1. The CDR3 nucleotides are TGTGCCAGCAGCGGACAGGGGCCCACAGATACGCAGTATTTT. Its translation is CASSGQGPTDTQYF.